Sequencing of this T cell receptor (beta chain) was carried out in a study of Graves' ophthalmopathy and Graves' hyperthyroidism. General study results and limits: Most expanded clonotypes from thyroid (those above 0.001 frequency) were also found in blood. At about 69% sensitivity and about 72% specificity, the model predicted progression of the ophthalmopathy.

Germline CDR1 is LNHNV and CDR2 is YYDKDF (reference sequence). The CDR3 runs to 15 residues. With 0 bases removed from V and 6 bases from J, the gap between germline ends came to 12 bases. Amplified material comprised TCR beta CDR3 regions derived from RNA transcripts. First-round RT-PCR relied on HTBI primers, and a second-round multiplex PCR came next. One entry per CDR3 protein results from TCRdb running MiXCR on the multiplex PCR reads. The sample gives about 740,000 distinct CDR3 sequences, 40% of which show up once; 44% is in the top ten. This clonotype was picked up many times. Its specificity is unknown.

The source material was peripheral blood. This TCR came from an adult man with Graves' ophthalmopathy. This sequence joins TRBV15 and TRBJ1-5; TRBD1 is a possible D gene (5 bases). The CDR3 protein is CATSRDSGLGQPQHF. The DNA for the CDR3 is TGTGCCACCAGCAGAGATTCAGGGTTGGGTCAGCCCCAGCATTTT.